Here is one T cell receptor beta chain with its context. Its antigen is currently unknown. This specimen comes from a study of T cell responses to AZD1222 COVID-19 vaccine. TCRdb's copy holds only in-frame clones and misses some; the assay was immunoSEQ multiplex PCR. The repertoire consists of roughly 97,000 clones, with approximately 89% occurring once and the leading ten covering roughly 3.3%. Points from the study as a whole: Baseline serology detected seropositivity in only a handful of AZD1222 recipients. Vaccine-associated CD4 TCRs ranged over spike, dominating at 160-218 and 743-854. The study reported that nearly half of spike-specific TCRs target unmutated variant regions.

Germline loops: CDR1 GTSNPN, CDR2 SVGIG (reference sequence). Trimming left V 0 bases short and J 10 bases short, with 10 bases between. There are 12 residues in the CDR3. The receptor comes from an adult who received the MenACWY meningococcal vaccine as a control. The chain uses TRBV30 and TRBJ2-1; a weak D match, TRBD1 (5 bases). Sequencing used peripheral blood, obtained 28 days after the second dose of the MenACWY control vaccine. CDR3 sequence (DNA): TGTGCCTGGAGTGTCAGGGTTGGCGAGCAGTTCTTC. It translates to CAWSVRVGEQFF. Full variable domain (rest looked up from reference TRBV30 and TRBJ2-1): SQTIHQWPATLVQPVGSPLSLECTVEGTSNPNLYWYRQAAGRGLQLLFYSVGIGQISSEVPQNLSASRPQDRQFILSSKKLLLSDSGFYLCAWSVRVGEQFFGPGTRLTVL.